A selection of T cell receptor beta chains follows, all from one sample in a study of blood T cell repertoires in COVID-19. The protocol was immunoSEQ multiplex PCR, while the TCRdb copy is restricted to in-frame clones and leaves out a portion. The top ten hold roughly 1.2% of the sample, which has about 110,000 clones, about 90% seen once. Input material: peripheral blood. The source is a woman younger than 45 with acute or convalescent COVID-19. CDR3s include the opening cysteine and the closing phenylalanine or tryptophan. The D gene is left open where the match is weak. Not every row has a clone size; where given, it reads once, few, many or a size class.

d_gene	j_gene	abundance	v_gene	CDR3nt	CDR3aa
TRBD1	TRBJ2-3	-	TRBV28	TGTGCCAGCAGTTTCAGGACAGGTAGTCAACGCCGGGATACGCAGTATTTT	CASSFRTGSQRRDTQYF
-	TRBJ2-7	once	TRBV11-3	TGTGCCAGCAGCTCGCTGGGGGGCGAGCAGTACTTC	CASSSLGGEQYF
-	TRBJ2-1	-	TRBV20-1	TGCAGTGCTAGTGAGGGGCCAAATGAGCAGTTCTTC	CSASEGPNEQFF
TRBD1	TRBJ2-7	-	TRBV25-1	TGTGCCAGCAGTGAGACAGGGAGCCACGAGCAGTACTTC	CASSETGSHEQYF
-	TRBJ2-1	-	TRBV6-2/TRBV6-3	TGTGCCAGCAGTTACTCGGAGGCACGAGAGCAGTTCTTC	CASSYSEAREQFF
-	TRBJ2-1	-	TRBV7-9	TGTGCCAGCAGCTTAAGTCCCAAGCGGGATGAGCAGTTCTTC	CASSLSPKRDEQFF
TRBD2	TRBJ2-1	-	TRBV4-1	TGCGCCAGCAGCCAAGGAACCCTATCTAGCGGGAGACCACATGAGCAGTTCTTC	CASSQGTLSSGRPHEQFF
-	TRBJ1-2	-	TRBV19	TGTGCCAGTAGTATTCTACAGCCAGGGTTTGACTATGGCTACACCTTC	CASSILQPGFDYGYTF
-	TRBJ1-2	-	TRBV3-1/TRBV3-2	TGTGCCAGCAGCCAGGGGGGAGGGGCTAACTATGGCTACACCTTC	CASSQGGGANYGYTF
-	TRBJ2-1	once	TRBV6-2/TRBV6-3	TGTGCCAGCAGTTTATCCGACAGGCCCCTCTACAATGAGCAGTTCTTC	CASSLSDRPLYNEQFF
-	TRBJ1-6	-	TRBV7-2	TGTGCCAGCAGCTTGGACAGTCAAGGCGGGAGAAGGTCACCCCTCCACTTT	CASSLDSQGGRRSPLHF
-	TRBJ1-5	once	TRBV18	TGTGCCAGCTCCGGGGGGAGCAATCAGCCCCAGCATTTT	CASSGGSNQPQHF
TRBD2	TRBJ2-1	-	TRBV24-1	TGTGCCACCAGTGGATTACAAGCAGGTACGGGAGGATACAATGAGCAGTTCTTC	CATSGLQAGTGGYNEQFF
TRBD1	TRBJ2-6	once	TRBV6-1	TGTGCCAGCGGTGGGGGGGACAGGGCTCACGGGGCCAACGTCCTGACTTTC	CASGGGDRAHGANVLTF
-	TRBJ2-7	-	TRBV6-5	TGTGCCAGCAGTTACAATTCAAGACAGGAACCCTACGAGCAGTACTTC	CASSYNSRQEPYEQYF